The 17 T cell receptor beta chains below all came from one sample that was sequenced in a study of T-cell memory formation after mild COVID-19. TCRdb called the 5' RACE reads again in MiXCR, with one record for every CDR3 protein. The repertoire holds approximately 490,000 distinct CDR3 sequences, with just over 20% as singletons. Input material: PBMCs or a T cell subset sorted from them (not recorded which). The receptors were sampled from an adult woman who had mild COVID-19 (a few samples of this study predate the infection). Cell type and time point are not known.

Many counts were recorded for this clonotype. The junction differs from germline at one of its ends, possibly a read error. The chain couples TRBV7-2 to TRBJ2-7; TRBD2 matches at 9 bases. The CDR3 is 15 amino acids. Germline values: CDR1 SGHTA, CDR2 FQGNSA. CDR3 region: CASSLAGEVSYEQYF. In DNA form, the CDR3 reads TGTGCCAGCAGTTTAGCGGGAGAAGTCTCCTACGAGCAGTACTTC.

This clonotype was counted only a few times. The gene calls are TRBV5-1 and TRBJ1-1; 8 nucleotides align to TRBD1. The germline CDR1 and CDR2 sequences are SGHRS and YFSETQ. The CDR3 runs 15 residues. Losses at the gene ends were 3 bases for V and 1 base for J; bases not matched to a gene: 5. The CDR3 DNA sequence: TGCGCCAGCAGCTCGCAGGGGGCTTCGAACACTGAAGCTTTCTTT. Translation: CASSSQGASNTEAFF.

The chain recombines TRBV7-9 with TRBJ1-2; D gene uncertain. The germline V gene has CDR1 SEHNR and CDR2 FQNEAQ (reference sequence). Trimming stripped 1 base from V and 1 base from J, with 13 bases between. CDR3 size: 16 residues. The CDR3 nucleotides read TGTGCCAGCAGCTTAGGGGTGGGAACCTATAACTATGGCTACACCTTC. This translates into CASSLGVGTYNYGYTF.

J is TRBJ2-7 and V is TRBV3-1; possibly TRBD2 for D (5 bases). The V gene's germline CDR1 is LGHDT and CDR2 YNNKEL (reference sequence). V was shortened by 2 bases and J by 2 bases, with 13 bases between the two germline ends. The CDR3 is made up of 15 amino acids. The CDR3 here is CASSQKPGGPYEQYF. The CDR3 region has the DNA TGTGCCAGCAGCCAAAAACCGGGCGGGCCCTACGAGCAGTACTTC.

This clonotype occurred a few times. CDR3 bases: TGTGCCAGCTCACTACCGACGACCTCCTACGAGCAGTACTTC. Translating gives CASSLPTTSYEQYF. The V and J genes are TRBV18 and TRBJ2-7; D remains unclear. The germline CDR1 and CDR2 sequences are KGHSH and LQKENI. The ends were cut back, 4 bases at V and 0 bases at J, with 10 bases in the middle. The CDR3 is made up of 14 amino acids.

The rearrangement joins TRBV30 to TRBJ2-3; D gene unclear. Germline V gives CDR1 GTSNPN, CDR2 SVGIG (reference sequence). Between the trimmed V and J ends, which lost 7 bases and 6 bases, there was a span of 17 bases. The CDR3 is made up of 13 amino acids. CDR3 amino acids: CASCYSPLDTQYF. The DNA for the CDR3 is TGTGCCTCATGCTACAGCCCTCTGGATACGCAGTATTTT.

The chain has TRBV6-1 and TRBJ2-7; tentatively, D is TRBD1 or TRBD2 (5 bases each). The germline V gene has CDR1 MNHNS and CDR2 SASEGT. This CDR3 comprises 18 residues. V lost 2 bases to trimming and J lost 3 bases, with 23 bases between them. The CDR3 DNA reads TGTGCCAGCAGTGAATGGGCGGGCCGGCTGGGGGAGCACTACGAGCAGTACTTC. Translation: CASSEWAGRLGEHYEQYF.

This clonotype was seen more than once but under ten times. The chain carries TRBV7-2 and TRBJ2-7; D is ambiguous. V was cut by 1 base and J by 7 bases, with 11 bases left in between. The CDR3 contains 13 residues. The germline CDR1 and CDR2 sequences are SGHTA and FQGNSA. As DNA, the CDR3 is TGTGCCAGCAGCTTAGGGTTCGCGGAGGAGCAGTACTTC. Encoded protein: CASSLGFAEEQYF.

The chain links TRBV5-6 to TRBJ1-4, with D tentatively TRBD1 (6 bases). The CDR3 is 16 residues long. Trimming removed 3 bases from V and 8 bases from J, with 20 bases in between. Germline V lookup: CDR1 SGHDT, CDR2 YYEEEE. The CDR3 protein is CASSWGRDRMTEKLFF. DNA of the CDR3: TGTGCCAGCAGCTGGGGGCGCGACAGGATGACAGAAAAACTGTTTTTT. The entire variable domain, with the rest obtained from reference TRBV5-6 and TRBJ1-4, is as follows: DAGVTQSPTHLIKTRGQQVTLRCSPKSGHDTVSWYQQALGQGPQFIFQYYEEEERQRGNFPDRFSGHQFPNYSSELNVNALLLGDSALYLCASSWGRDRMTEKLFFGSGTQLSVL.

The chain carries TRBV4-3 and TRBJ1-1, with TRBD1 as a possible D gene (5 bases). V lost 3 bases to trimming and J lost 8 bases, with 22 bases between them. This CDR3 has 16 residues. Germline lookup yields CDR1 LGHNA and CDR2 YSLEER. CDR3 DNA sequence: TGCGCCAGCAGCCAGGACCATGCGACAGACGGAGGAGAAGCTTTCTTT. It yields the protein CASSQDHATDGGEAFF.

This clonotype turned up a few times. This chain joins TRBV20-1 and TRBJ2-1; D possibly uses TRBD1 or TRBD2 (5 bases each). Trimming pared 6 bases from V and 0 bases from J, leaving 15 bases between. Looked up from germline, CDR1 is DFQATT and CDR2 is SNEGSKA (reference sequence). The CDR3 totals 15 residues. CDR3 bases: TGCAGTGCGGCCGCCTGGGGGTCCTCCTACAATGAGCAGTTCTTC. Protein product: CSAAAWGSSYNEQFF.

This clonotype was recorded a few times. V gene TRBV6-1 combines with J gene TRBJ2-2; a possible D gene is TRBD2 (5 bases). CDR1 MNHNS and CDR2 SASEGT come from the germline V gene. The CDR3 length is 16 residues. Trimming removed 1 base from V and 6 bases from J, with 15 bases in between. The CDR3 DNA is TGTGCCAGCAGTGAAGTTGCGGAGGTATCTGCCGGGGAGCTGTTTTTT. Its protein is CASSEVAEVSAGELFF.

This clonotype was counted only a few times. The chain uses TRBV14 and TRBJ1-1; D possibly corresponds to TRBD1 (5 bases). Per the germline V gene, CDR1 is SGHDN and CDR2 is FVKESK. Trimming left V 0 bases short and J 3 bases short, with 20 bases between. The CDR3 has 18 amino acids. CDR3 nucleotides: TGTGCCAGCAGCCAAGATTTCATCACTCTCCAGGGCGACACTGAAGCTTTCTTT. Translating gives CASSQDFITLQGDTEAFF. The whole variable domain, filled in from reference TRBV14 and TRBJ1-1, reads EAGVTQFPSHSVIEKGQTVTLRCDPISGHDNLYWYRRVMGKEIKFLLHFVKESKQDESGMPNNRFLAERTGGTYSTLKVQPAELEDSGVYFCASSQDFITLQGDTEAFFGQGTRLTVV.

This clonotype has just a few counts. At one end the junction does not follow the germline gene, possibly because of a read error. This chain joins TRBV18 and TRBJ1-1; D gene ambiguous. The germline V gene encodes CDR1 KGHSH and CDR2 LQKENI. CDR3 size: 14 residues. CDR3 sequence (DNA): TGCGCCAGCAGCCCCGGGAGCATGAACACTGAAGCTTTCTTT. Translation: CASSPGSMNTEAFF. Combining the CDR3 with reference TRBV18 and TRBJ1-1 gives the whole variable domain NAGVMQNPRHLVRRRGQEARLRCSPMKGHSHVYWYRQLPEEGLKFMVYLQKENIIDESGMPKERFSAEFPKEGPSILRIQQVVRGDSAAYFCASSPGSMNTEAFFGQGTRLTVV.

In this sample, this clonotype turned up a few times. The chain is built from TRBV20-1 and TRBJ1-2; TRBD1 matches at 9 bases. V was clipped by 6 bases and J by 8 bases; unmatched bases: 7. The CDR3 is 12 residues long. Germline V gives CDR1 DFQATT, CDR2 SNEGSKA (reference sequence). The CDR3 reads CSALTGGGGYTF. CDR3 DNA: TGCAGTGCCCTGACAGGGGGTGGAGGCTACACCTTC.

This rearrangement joins TRBV5-5 to TRBJ1-5; 8 bases agree with TRBD1. Germline CDR1 SGHKS, CDR2 YYEKEE (reference sequence). The CDR3 has 15 amino acids. Trimming at V came to 4 bases and at J to 1 base, leaving 4 bases not matched to a gene. The CDR3 sequence is CASSPGGPSNQPQHF. CDR3 nucleotide sequence: TGTGCCAGCAGCCCAGGGGGCCCGAGCAATCAGCCCCAGCATTTT. The whole variable domain, filled in from reference TRBV5-5 and TRBJ1-5, reads DAGVTQSPTHLIKTRGQQVTLRCSPISGHKSVSWYQQVLGQGPQFIFQYYEKEERGRGNFPDRFSARQFPNYSSELNVNALLLGDSALYLCASSPGGPSNQPQHFGDGTRLSIL.

The chain joins TRBV24-1 to TRBJ2-5; D remains unclear. The CDR3 extends over 14 amino acids. V was shortened by 2 bases and J by 1 base, with 7 bases between the two germline ends. Germline CDR1 is KGHDR and CDR2 is SFDVKD. The CDR3 sequence: CATSDYPRQETQYF. CDR3 DNA: TGTGCCACCAGTGATTACCCGCGCCAAGAGACCCAGTACTTC.